Included here is one TCR beta chain sequence, with context. Its target is not known. The data derive from a study of cytomegalovirus exposure and HLA in healthy donors. Whole-study findings and limits: Relative to the roughly 640-donor mean, N-insertions were reportedly fewer in an Asian-associated ancestry cluster in a later analysis.

A multiplex PCR was run with 60 Vbeta primers and 13 Jbeta primers. Profiled with immunoSEQ multiplex PCR; TCRdb holds only in-frame clones, not every one. The listing contains just over 200,000 clones. The sequencing sample was made of PBMCs. The clonotype comes from a girl aged 2 to 10 in good health and CMV-seropositive.

CDR3 nucleotides: TGTGCCACCAGCAGAGACAGGGACTACGAGCAGTACTTC. As protein: CATSRDRDYEQYF. The V and J genes are TRBV15 and TRBJ2-7, with D perhaps matching TRBD1 (5 bases). Germline V gene data show CDR1 as LNHNV and CDR2 as YYDKDF (reference sequence). V dropped 0 bases and J dropped 3 bases, with 6 bases sitting between them. This CDR3 region has 13 residues.